These 9 T cell receptor beta chains originate from one sample sequenced in a study of blood T cell repertoires in COVID-19. TCRdb's copy holds only in-frame clones and misses some; the assay was immunoSEQ multiplex PCR. The sample shows about 99,000 clones, 70% to 90% of them seen only once. Source material: peripheral blood. Receptors were obtained from a man in his fifties in a cohort sampled during active COVID-19.

This chain uses TRBV27 with TRBJ1-2; D gene ambiguous. Per germline, CDR1 MNHEY and CDR2 SMNVEV (reference sequence). V shed 8 bases and J shed 8 bases, with 18 bases lying between them. The CDR3 is made up of 13 amino acids. The CDR3 sequence: CASSPAEKQGYTF. The CDR3 region has the DNA TGTGCCAGCTCTCCGGCGGAAAAACAAGGCTACACCTTC.

The V call is TRBV6-5, the J call TRBJ2-3; tentatively, D is TRBD2 (7 bases). CDR1 MNHEY and CDR2 SVGAGI come from the germline V gene. V was trimmed by 8 bases and J by 7 bases, leaving 16 bases between them. The CDR3 is 13 residues long. CDR3 bases: TGTGCCAGCCGCGGGGGCTCGTCATATACGCAGTATTTT. It translates to CASRGGSSYTQYF.

The rearrangement uses TRBV7-9 and TRBJ2-3; 9 bases line up with TRBD1. The germline gives CDR1 SEHNR, CDR2 FQNEAQ (reference sequence). V lost 5 bases to trimming and J lost 3 bases; unmatched junction nucleotides: 9. The CDR3 runs 16 residues. As DNA, the CDR3 is TGTGCCAGCAGCCATCAACAGGGGGCTAATACAGATACGCAGTATTTT. This codes for CASSHQQGANTDTQYF.

The V call is TRBV7-8, the J call TRBJ1-2; possibly TRBD1 for D (5 bases). With 1 base removed from V and 3 bases from J, the gap between germline ends came to 12 bases. The CDR3 has 15 residues. CDR1 and CDR2 (germline): SGHVS, FQNEAQ. CDR3 DNA: TGTGCCAGCAGCTTAGACGAGACAGAGTACTATGGCTACACCTTC. This translates into CASSLDETEYYGYTF.

The V gene is TRBV10-1, the J gene TRBJ2-3; 9 nucleotides agree with TRBD2. Germline loops: CDR1 WNHNN, CDR2 SYGVQD (reference sequence). The CDR3 runs to 15 residues. V dropped 4 bases and J dropped 2; count of bases not matched to a gene: 4. The CDR3 bases are TGCGCCAGCAGTGCTAGACTAGCGGACACAGATACGCAGTATTTT. Amino acids: CASSARLADTDTQYF.

This chain connects TRBV5-8 to TRBJ1-2; D unclear. CDR1 is SGHTS and CDR2 is YDEGEE in the germline V gene. The CDR3 is made up of 13 amino acids. V was cut by 0 bases and J by 6 bases, with 9 bases left in between. The CDR3 DNA reads as TGTGCCAGCAGCTTGGCAGGCGCGAATGGCTACACCTTC. It specifies CASSLAGANGYTF.

This chain uses TRBV29-1 with TRBJ2-7, with 7 bases lining up with TRBD2. After removal of 4 bases from V and 5 bases from J, the junction contained 14 bases not matched to a gene. The germline V gene has CDR1 SQVTM and CDR2 ANQGSEA. CDR3 length: 15 amino acids. CDR3 amino acids: CSVVRFQRGLHEQYF. CDR3 DNA: TGCAGCGTTGTCCGTTTCCAGCGGGGCCTCCACGAGCAGTACTTC.

V is TRBV28 and J is TRBJ1-5, with D perhaps matching TRBD1 (5 bases). The germline V gene encodes CDR1 MDHEN and CDR2 SYDVKM. V lost 4 bases to trimming and J lost 0 bases, with 10 bases between them. This CDR3 comprises 15 residues. CDR3 region: CASSWDSNSNQPQHF. The CDR3 nucleotides are TGTGCCAGCAGTTGGGACTCAAATAGCAATCAGCCCCAGCATTTT.

Regarding this clone: A read error may account for a junction end that differs from germline. V usage is TRBV15 and J usage is TRBJ2-5; TRBD2 aligns across 7 bases. Looked up from germline, CDR1 is LNHNV and CDR2 is YYDKDF (reference sequence). The CDR3 runs to 15 residues. The CDR3: CATSGDLAAQEAQYF. In nucleotides, the CDR3 is TGTGCCACCAGCGGAGACCTAGCGGCACAAGAGGCCCAGTACTTC.